Only a few counts were recorded for the clone carrying this TCR beta chain. The data belong to a study of OX40 agonist ivuxolimab in advanced cancers. Overall study: Treatment received earlier with anti-PD-1, anti-PD-L1 or anti-CTLA-4 agents was allowed, and around 36% had some.

Sequenced by immunoSEQ multiplex PCR; TCRdb stores in-frame clones only, minus some. The sample has some 75,000 clones, 85% to 90% seen once; the top ten hold around 2.9%. This TCR was sampled from an adult with an advanced solid tumor such as melanoma, head and neck, liver or kidney cancer. The input for sequencing was CD4+ or CD8+ T cells sorted from blood, taken in a trial of the OX40 agonist ivuxolimab.

The CDR3 bases are TGTGCCTGGGGACTAACAGGACCCAGGGGATATGGCTACACCTTC. Protein product: CAWGLTGPRGYGYTF. The V call is TRBV30, the J call TRBJ1-2, with D perhaps matching TRBD1 (6 bases). The germline V gene encodes CDR1 GTSNPN and CDR2 SVGIG (reference sequence). This CDR3 contains 15 residues. V dropped 5 bases and J dropped 5 bases, with 21 bases sitting between them.